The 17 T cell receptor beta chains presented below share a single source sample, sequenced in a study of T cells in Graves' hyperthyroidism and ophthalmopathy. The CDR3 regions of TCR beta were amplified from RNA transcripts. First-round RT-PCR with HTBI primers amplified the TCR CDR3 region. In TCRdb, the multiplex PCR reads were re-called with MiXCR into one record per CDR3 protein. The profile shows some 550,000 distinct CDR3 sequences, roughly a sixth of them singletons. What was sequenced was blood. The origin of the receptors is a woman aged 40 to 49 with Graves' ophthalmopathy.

This CDR3 reads CSVGHGRELSFF. The CDR3 DNA sequence: TGCAGCGTTGGACACGGCAGGGAATTGTCTTTCTTT. The V call is TRBV29-1, the J call TRBJ1-1; D is possibly TRBD1 (5 bases). CDR1 is SQVTM, CDR2 ANQGSEA, per germline. There are 12 residues in the CDR3. V was shortened by 4 bases and J by 12 bases, with 18 bases between the two germline ends.

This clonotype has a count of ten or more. The chain's CDR3 is CASSSNLGAGQPQHF. The CDR3 nucleotides read TGTGCCAGCAGCTCAAATTTGGGGGCGGGACAGCCCCAGCATTTT. V and J are TRBV5-5 and TRBJ1-5, with a weak D call TRBD1 (6 bases). The CDR3 covers 15 residues. V was shortened by 3 bases and J by 7 bases, with 17 bases between the two germline ends. Germline values: CDR1 SGHKS, CDR2 YYEKEE (reference sequence). The entire variable domain, with the rest obtained from reference TRBV5-5 and TRBJ1-5, is as follows: DAGVTQSPTHLIKTRGQQVTLRCSPISGHKSVSWYQQVLGQGPQFIFQYYEKEERGRGNFPDRFSARQFPNYSSELNVNALLLGDSALYLCASSSNLGAGQPQHFGDGTRLSIL.

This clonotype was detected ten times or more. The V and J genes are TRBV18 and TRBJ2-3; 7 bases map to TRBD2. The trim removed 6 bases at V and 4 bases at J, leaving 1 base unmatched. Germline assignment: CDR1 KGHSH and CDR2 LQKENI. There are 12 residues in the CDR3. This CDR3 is CASSREADTQYF. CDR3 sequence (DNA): TGTGCCAGCTCCCGGGAGGCAGATACGCAGTATTTT.

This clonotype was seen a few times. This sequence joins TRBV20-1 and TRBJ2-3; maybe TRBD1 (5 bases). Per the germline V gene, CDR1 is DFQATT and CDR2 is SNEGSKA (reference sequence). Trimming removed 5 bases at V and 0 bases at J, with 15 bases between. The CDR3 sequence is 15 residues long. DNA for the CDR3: TGCAGTGCTCCAGGGCACTCATTTAGCACAGATACGCAGTATTTT. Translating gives CSAPGHSFSTDTQYF.

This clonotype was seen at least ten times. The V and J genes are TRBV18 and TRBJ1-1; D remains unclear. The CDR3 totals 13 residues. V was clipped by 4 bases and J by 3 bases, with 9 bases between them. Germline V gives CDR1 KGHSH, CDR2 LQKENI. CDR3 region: CASSQGMDTEAFF. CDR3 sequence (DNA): TGTGCCAGCTCACAAGGCATGGACACTGAAGCTTTCTTT.

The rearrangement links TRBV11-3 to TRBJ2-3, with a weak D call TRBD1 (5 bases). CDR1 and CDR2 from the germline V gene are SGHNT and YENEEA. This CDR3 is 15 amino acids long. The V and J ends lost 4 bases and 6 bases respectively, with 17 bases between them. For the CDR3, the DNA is TGTGCCAGCAGCTACCAAGACAGCCCCCCCGATACGCAGTATTTT. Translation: CASSYQDSPPDTQYF.

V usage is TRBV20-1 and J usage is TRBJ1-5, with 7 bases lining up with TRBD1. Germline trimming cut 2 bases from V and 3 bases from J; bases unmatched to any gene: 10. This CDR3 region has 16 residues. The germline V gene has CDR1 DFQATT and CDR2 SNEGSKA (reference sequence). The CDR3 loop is CSARKPTGVDNQPQHF. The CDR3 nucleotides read TGCAGTGCTAGAAAACCCACAGGGGTTGACAATCAGCCCCAGCATTTT.

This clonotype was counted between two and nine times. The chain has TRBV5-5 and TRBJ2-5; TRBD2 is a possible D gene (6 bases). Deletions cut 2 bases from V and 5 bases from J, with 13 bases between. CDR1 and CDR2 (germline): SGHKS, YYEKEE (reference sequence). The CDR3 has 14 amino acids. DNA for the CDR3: TGTGCCAGCAGCTTCTTTATCGGGGGTGAGACCCAGTACTTC. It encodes CASSFFIGGETQYF.

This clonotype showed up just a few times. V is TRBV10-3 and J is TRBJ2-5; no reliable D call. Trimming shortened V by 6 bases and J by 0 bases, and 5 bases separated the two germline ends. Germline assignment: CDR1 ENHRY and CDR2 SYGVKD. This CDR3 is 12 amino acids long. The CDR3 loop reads CAIRNDQETQYF. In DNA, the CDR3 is TGTGCCATCAGGAACGACCAAGAGACCCAGTACTTC.

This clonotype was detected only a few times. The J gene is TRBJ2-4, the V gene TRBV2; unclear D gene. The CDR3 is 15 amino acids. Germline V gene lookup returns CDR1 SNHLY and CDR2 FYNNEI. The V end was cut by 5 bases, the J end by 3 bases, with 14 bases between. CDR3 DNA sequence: TGTGCCAGCAGTCTTCTCCCCGGCGGCAAAAACATTCAGTACTTC. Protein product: CASSLLPGGKNIQYF.

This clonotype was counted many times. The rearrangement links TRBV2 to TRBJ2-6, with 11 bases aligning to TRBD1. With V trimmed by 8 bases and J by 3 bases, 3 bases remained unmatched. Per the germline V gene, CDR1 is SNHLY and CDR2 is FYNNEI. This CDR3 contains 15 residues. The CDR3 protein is CASRTGGVGANVLTF. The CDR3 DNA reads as TGTGCCAGCCGGACAGGGGGCGTTGGGGCCAACGTCCTGACTTTC.

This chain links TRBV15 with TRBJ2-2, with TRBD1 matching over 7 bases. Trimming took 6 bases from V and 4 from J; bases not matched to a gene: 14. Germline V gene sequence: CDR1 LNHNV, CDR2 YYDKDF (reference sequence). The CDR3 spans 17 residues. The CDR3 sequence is CATSETRGLLSTGELFF. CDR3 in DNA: TGTGCCACCAGTGAGACGAGGGGGCTTCTTAGCACCGGGGAGCTGTTTTTT.

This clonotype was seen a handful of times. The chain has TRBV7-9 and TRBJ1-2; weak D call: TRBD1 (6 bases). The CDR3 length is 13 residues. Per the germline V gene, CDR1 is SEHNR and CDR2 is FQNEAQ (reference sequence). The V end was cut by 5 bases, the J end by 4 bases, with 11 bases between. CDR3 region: CASSGKQGYGYTF. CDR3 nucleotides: TGTGCCAGCAGCGGTAAACAGGGCTATGGCTACACCTTC. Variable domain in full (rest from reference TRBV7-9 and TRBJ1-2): DTGVSQNPRHKITKRGQNVTFRCDPISEHNRLYWYRQTLGQGPEFLTYFQNEAQLEKSRLLSDRFSAERPKGSFSTLEIQRTEQGDSAMYLCASSGKQGYGYTFGSGTRLTVV.

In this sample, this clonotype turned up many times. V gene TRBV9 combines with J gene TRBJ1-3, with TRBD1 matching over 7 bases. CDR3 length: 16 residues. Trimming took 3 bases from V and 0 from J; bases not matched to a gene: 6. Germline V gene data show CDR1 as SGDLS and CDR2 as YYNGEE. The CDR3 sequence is CASSAWTGSSGNTIYF. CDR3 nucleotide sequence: TGTGCCAGCAGCGCGTGGACAGGTTCCTCTGGAAACACCATATATTTT.

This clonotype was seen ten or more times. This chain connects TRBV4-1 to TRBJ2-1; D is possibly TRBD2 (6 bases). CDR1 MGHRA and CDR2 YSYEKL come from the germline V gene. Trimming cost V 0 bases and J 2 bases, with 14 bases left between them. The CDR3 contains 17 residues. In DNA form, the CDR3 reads TGCGCCAGCAGCCAAGAGGTGGTCGGGAGTGCCTACAATGAGCAGTTCTTC. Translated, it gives CASSQEVVGSAYNEQFF.

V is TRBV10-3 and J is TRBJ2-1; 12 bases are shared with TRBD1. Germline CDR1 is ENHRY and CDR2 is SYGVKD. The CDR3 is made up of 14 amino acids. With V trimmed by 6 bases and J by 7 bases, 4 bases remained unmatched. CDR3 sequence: CAIRGDRGQNEQFF. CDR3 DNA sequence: TGTGCCATCAGGGGGGACAGGGGGCAGAATGAGCAGTTCTTC.

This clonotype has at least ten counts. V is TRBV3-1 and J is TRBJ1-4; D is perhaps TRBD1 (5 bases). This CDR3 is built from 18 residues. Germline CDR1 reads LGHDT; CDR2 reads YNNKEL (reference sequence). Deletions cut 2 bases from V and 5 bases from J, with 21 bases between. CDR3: CASSQWGADRVTNEKLFF. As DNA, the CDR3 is TGTGCCAGCAGCCAATGGGGAGCAGACAGAGTTACGAATGAAAAACTGTTTTTT. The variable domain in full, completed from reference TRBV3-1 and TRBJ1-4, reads DTAVSQTPKYLVTQMGNDKSIKCEQNLGHDTMYWYKQDSKKFLKIMFSYNNKELIINETVPNRFSPKSPDKAHLNLHINSLELGDSAVYFCASSQWGADRVTNEKLFFGSGTQLSVL.